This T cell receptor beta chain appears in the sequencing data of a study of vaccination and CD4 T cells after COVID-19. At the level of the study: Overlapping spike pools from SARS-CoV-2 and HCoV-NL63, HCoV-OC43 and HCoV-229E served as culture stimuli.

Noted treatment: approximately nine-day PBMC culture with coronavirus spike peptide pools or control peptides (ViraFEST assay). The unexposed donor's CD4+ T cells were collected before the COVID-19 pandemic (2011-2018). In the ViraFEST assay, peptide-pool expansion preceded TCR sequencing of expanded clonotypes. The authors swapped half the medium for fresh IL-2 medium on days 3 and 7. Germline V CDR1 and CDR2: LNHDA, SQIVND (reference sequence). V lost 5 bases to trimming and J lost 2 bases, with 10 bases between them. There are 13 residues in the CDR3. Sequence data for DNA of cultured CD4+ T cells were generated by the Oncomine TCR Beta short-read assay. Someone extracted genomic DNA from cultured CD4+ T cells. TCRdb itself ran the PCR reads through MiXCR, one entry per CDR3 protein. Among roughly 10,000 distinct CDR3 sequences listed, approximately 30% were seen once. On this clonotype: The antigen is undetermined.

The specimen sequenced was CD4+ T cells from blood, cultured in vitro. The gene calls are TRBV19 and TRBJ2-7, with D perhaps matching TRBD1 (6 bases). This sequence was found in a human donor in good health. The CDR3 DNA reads TGTGCCAGTAGTGTAACAGGGACCTACGAGCAGTACTTC. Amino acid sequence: CASSVTGTYEQYF. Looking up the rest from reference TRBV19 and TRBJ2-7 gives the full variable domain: DGGITQSPKYLFRKEGQNVTLSCEQNLNHDAMYWYRQDPGQGLRLIYYSQIVNDFQKGDIAEGYSVSREKKESFPLTVTSAQKNPTAFYLCASSVTGTYEQYFGPGTRLTVT.